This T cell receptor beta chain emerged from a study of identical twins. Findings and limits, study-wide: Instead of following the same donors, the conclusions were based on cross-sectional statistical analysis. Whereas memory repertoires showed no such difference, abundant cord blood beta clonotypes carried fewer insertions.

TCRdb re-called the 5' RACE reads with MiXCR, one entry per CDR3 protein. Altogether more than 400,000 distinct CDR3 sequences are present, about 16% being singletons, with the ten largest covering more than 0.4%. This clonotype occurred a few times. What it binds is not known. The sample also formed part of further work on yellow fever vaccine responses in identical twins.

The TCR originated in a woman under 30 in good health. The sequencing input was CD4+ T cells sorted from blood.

The CDR3 protein is CASSTTIWEQFF. In nucleotides, the CDR3 is TGTGCCAGTAGTACCACAATTTGGGAGCAGTTCTTC. This sequence joins TRBV19 and TRBJ2-1; the D is unclear. The length of the CDR3 is 12 residues. V was cut by 4 bases and J by 10 bases, with 11 bases left in between. Germline V gives CDR1 LNHDA, CDR2 SQIVND (reference sequence).